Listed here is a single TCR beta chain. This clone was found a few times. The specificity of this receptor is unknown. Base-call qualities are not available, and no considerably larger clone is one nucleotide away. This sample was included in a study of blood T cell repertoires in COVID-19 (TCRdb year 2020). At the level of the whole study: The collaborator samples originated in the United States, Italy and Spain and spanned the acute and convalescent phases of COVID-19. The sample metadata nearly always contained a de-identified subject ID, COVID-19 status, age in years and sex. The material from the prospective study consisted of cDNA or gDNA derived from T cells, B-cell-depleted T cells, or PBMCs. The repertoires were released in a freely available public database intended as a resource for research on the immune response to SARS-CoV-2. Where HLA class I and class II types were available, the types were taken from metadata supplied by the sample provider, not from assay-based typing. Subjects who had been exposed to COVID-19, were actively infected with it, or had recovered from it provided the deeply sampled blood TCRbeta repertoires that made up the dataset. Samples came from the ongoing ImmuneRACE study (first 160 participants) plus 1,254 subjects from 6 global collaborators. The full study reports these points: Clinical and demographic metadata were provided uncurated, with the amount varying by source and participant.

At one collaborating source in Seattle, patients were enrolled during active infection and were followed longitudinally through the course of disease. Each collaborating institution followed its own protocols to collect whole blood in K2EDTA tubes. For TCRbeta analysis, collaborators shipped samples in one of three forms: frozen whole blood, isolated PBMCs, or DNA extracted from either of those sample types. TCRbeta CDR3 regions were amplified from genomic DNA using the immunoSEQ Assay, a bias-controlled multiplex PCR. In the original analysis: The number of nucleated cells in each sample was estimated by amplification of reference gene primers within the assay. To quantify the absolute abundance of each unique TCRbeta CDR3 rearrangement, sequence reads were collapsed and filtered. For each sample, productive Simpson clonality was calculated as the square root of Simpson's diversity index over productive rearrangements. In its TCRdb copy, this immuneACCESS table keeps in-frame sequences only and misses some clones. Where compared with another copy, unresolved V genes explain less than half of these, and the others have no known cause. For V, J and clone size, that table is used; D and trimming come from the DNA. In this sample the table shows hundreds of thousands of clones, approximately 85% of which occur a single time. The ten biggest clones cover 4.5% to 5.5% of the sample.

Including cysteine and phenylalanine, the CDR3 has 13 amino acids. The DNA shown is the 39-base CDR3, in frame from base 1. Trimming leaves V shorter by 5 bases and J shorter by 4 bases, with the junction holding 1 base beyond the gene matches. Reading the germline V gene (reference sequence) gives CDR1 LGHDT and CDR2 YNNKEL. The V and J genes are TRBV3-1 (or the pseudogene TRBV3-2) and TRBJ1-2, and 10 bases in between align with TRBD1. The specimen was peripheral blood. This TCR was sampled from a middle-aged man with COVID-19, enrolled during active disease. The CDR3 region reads CASSDRGLYGYTF. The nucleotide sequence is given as TGTGCCAGCAGCGACAGGGGGCTCTATGGCTACACCTTC.